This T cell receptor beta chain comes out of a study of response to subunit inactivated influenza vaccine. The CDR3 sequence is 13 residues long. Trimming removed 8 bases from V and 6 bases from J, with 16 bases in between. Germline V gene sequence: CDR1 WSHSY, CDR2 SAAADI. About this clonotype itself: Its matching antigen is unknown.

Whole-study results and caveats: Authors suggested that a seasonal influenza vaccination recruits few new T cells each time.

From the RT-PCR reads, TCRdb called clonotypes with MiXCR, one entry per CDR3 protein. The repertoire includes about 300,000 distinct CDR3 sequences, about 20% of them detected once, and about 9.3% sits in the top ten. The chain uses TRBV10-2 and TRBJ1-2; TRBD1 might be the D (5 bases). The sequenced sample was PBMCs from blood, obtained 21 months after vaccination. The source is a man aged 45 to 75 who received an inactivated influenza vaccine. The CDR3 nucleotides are TGCGCCAGCCTACCTCCCGGGACTCATGGCTACACCTTC. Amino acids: CASLPPGTHGYTF.